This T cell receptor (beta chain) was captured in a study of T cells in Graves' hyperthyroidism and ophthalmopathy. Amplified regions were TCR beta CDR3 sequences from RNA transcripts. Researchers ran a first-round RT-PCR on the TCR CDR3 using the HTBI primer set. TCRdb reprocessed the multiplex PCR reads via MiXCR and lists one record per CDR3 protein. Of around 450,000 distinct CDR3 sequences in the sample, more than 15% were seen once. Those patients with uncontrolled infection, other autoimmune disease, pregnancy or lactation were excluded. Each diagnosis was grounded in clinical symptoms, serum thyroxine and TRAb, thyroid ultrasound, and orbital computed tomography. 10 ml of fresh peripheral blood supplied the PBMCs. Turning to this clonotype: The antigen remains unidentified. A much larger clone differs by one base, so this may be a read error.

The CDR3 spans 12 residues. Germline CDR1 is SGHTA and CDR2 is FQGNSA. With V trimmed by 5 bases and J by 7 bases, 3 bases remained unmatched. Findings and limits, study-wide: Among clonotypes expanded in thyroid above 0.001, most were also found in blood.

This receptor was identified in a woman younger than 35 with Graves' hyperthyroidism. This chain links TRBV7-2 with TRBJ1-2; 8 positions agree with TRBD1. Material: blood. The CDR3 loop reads CTSSTGTGGYTF. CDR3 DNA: TGTACCAGCAGCACCGGGACAGGTGGCTACACCTTC.